This T cell receptor beta chain was found in a study of identical twins. Template switching added a universal primer site; cDNA carried unique molecular identifiers. TCRdb independently ran MiXCR on the 5' RACE reads; one entry per CDR3 protein. The sample lists roughly 700,000 distinct CDR3 sequences, 8% to 9% seen once, with approximately 0.94% in the top ten. Comments on this clonotype: The target antigen is unknown.

The CDR3 has 14 residues. Germline V lookup: CDR1 SGHDT, CDR2 YYEEEE. The V end lost 2 bases, the J end lost 4 bases, and 12 bases lay between the germline ends. General study results and limits: Beta out-of-frame sequences showed weaker excess twin sharing. Within cord blood, abundant beta clonotypes carried fewer insertions, but memory repertoires showed no such trend. The study reached conclusions through statistical analysis that was cross-sectional, not following the same donors.

This sample also belongs to another study, concerning yellow fever vaccine responses in identical twins.

The receptor comes from a young woman in good health. The chain carries TRBV5-6 and TRBJ2-5; TRBD2 is a possible D gene (6 bases). The sequenced sample consisted of PBMCs. CDR3 amino acids: CASSFEGLAETQYF. As DNA, the CDR3 is TGTGCCAGCAGCTTCGAGGGACTCGCAGAGACCCAGTACTTC.